This entry describes one T cell receptor (beta chain). This record comes from a study of long-term antiretroviral therapy in people with HIV. From germline, CDR1 is MNHNS and CDR2 SASEGT. The CDR3 extends over 15 amino acids. Trimming left V 7 bases short and J 4 bases short, with 19 bases between. Survey level was the resolution at which the v3.0 immunoSEQ assay ran. TCRdb's table, derived via immunoSEQ multiplex PCR, lists solely in-frame clones and lacks some. The data hold about 24,000 clones, with approximately 80% observed a single time. The TCR sequence derives from a man between 25 and 39 years old with HIV. The chain joins TRBV6-1 to TRBJ2-5; D possibly corresponds to TRBD2 (6 bases). The sequencing here drew on unsorted PBMCs, taken just over 4.2 years after starting antiretroviral therapy. Here the CDR3 reads CASTPGGGSSETQYF. In DNA, the CDR3 is TGTGCCAGCACCCCCGGGGGAGGATCGTCAGAGACCCAGTACTTC.